This TCR beta chain was recovered during a study of tumor and adjacent non-tumor tissue in lung cancer. The overall study: Stage I to III disease affected ten to eleven men and 5 women aged roughly 31 to 80. Samples averaged about 4.2 million productive TCRbeta reads each. Broader study findings: Tumor repertoires had a smaller top 100 clone share than normal lung. Patients with more diverse tumor TCRs had worse survival.

TCRbeta libraries were built with three rounds of nested PCR, modified from ARM-PCR. TCRdb used MiXCR to reprocess the multiplex PCR reads, holding one entry per CDR3 protein. The data show 90,000 to 110,000 distinct CDR3 sequences, with roughly 74% seen just once and about 39% held by the top ten. The CDR3 totals 14 residues. Looked up from germline, CDR1 is MNHNY and CDR2 is SVGAGI (reference sequence). This sample's RNA came from whole unsorted tissue. Notes on this clonotype: Antigen unknown.

The specimen was lung tumor tissue. This TCR derives from an older woman with non-small cell lung cancer. This chain connects TRBV6-6 to TRBJ2-7, with 9 bases matching TRBD1. CDR3 region: CAVVQTGGDYEQYF. In nucleotides, the CDR3 is TGTGCAGTAGTCCAGACAGGGGGAGACTACGAGCAGTACTTC.